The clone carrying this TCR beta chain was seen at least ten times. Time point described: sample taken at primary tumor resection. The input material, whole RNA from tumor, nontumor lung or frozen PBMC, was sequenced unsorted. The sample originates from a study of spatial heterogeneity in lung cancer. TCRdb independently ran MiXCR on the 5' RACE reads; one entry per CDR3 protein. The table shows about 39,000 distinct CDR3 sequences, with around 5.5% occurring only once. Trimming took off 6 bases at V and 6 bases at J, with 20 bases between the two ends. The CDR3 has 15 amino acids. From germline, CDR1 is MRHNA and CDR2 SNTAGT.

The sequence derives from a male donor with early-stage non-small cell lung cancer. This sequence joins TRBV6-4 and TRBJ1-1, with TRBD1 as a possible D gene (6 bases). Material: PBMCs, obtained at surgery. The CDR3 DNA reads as TGTGCCAGCAGCAGGGGACCTCTCGACAGGTCTGAAGCTTTCTTT. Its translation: CASSRGPLDRSEAFF.